This T cell receptor beta chain is from a study of blood T cells in healthy people across ages. Whole-study context: Template switching recovered approximately one barcoded beta molecule for every two T cells. Study-level points and caveats: With unsorted PBMCs, a conclusive comparison of naive versus antigen-experienced cells was not possible.

Remarks on this clonotype: Antigen unknown. At one boundary the junction diverges from the germline segment, which might be a read error.

Sample-barcoded 5' priming and a J-beta primer mix drove a second PCR of roughly 7 to 11 cycles. TCRdb called the 5' RACE reads again in MiXCR, with one record for every CDR3 protein. Of under 1,100,000 distinct CDR3 sequences listed, 25% are singletons. These records were also assigned to another study, of T cells of mothers and their children. That investigation notes: Study donors consisted of three healthy Caucasian mothers and their six children.

The material sequenced was blood. This sequence was found in a girl aged 2-10 years in good health.

The CDR3 region is CASSPETGDFSLYTF. The CDR3 DNA follows: TGTGCTAGCTCACCGGAGACAGGCGATTTTAGCTTATACACCTTC. The V call is TRBV18, the J call TRBJ1-2; TRBD1 might be the D (6 bases). Germline values: CDR1 KGHSH, CDR2 LQKENI. The CDR3 consists of 15 residues. Full variable domain (outside the CDR3, taken from reference TRBV18 and TRBJ1-2): NAGVMQNPRHLVRRRGQEARLRCSPMKGHSHVYWYRQLPEEGLKFMVYLQKENIIDESGMPKERFSAEFPKEGPSILRIQQVVRGDSAAYFCASSPETGDFSLYTFGSGTRLTVV.